The 32 T cell receptor beta chains reported below all come from one sample, sequenced in a study of blood T cell repertoires in COVID-19. Sequencing used immunoSEQ multiplex PCR; TCRdb keeps in-frame clones, though not all of them. The sample has 84,000 or so clones, 80% to 95% seen once. Sequencing was carried out using peripheral blood. The receptors come from a woman in her sixties with active COVID-19.

The table lists this clone with a count of one. The chain employs TRBV4-3 and TRBJ2-7; 8 bases align to TRBD1. Germline values: CDR1 LGHNA, CDR2 YSLEER. V trimming: 0 bases; J trimming: 2 bases; junction bases outside the gene matches: 0. The CDR3 covers 14 residues. DNA of the CDR3: TGCGCCAGCAGCCAAGACAGGGGGCCCTACGAGCAGTACTTC. Translation gives CASSQDRGPYEQYF.

The chain carries TRBV11-2 and TRBJ1-6, with a possible D match to TRBD1 (5 bases). The V end was cut by 5 bases, the J end by 4 bases, with 15 bases between. Germline V gene data show CDR1 as SGHAT and CDR2 as FQNNGV. The CDR3 has 16 residues. The DNA of the CDR3 is TGTGCCAGCAGCCCCATGCGGGGGGAGTATAATTCACCCCTCCACTTT. Protein sequence: CASSPMRGEYNSPLHF.

A single count supports this clone. V usage is TRBV11-3 and J usage is TRBJ1-3; TRBD1 matches at 7 bases. J was trimmed by 0 bases and V by 3 bases; bases with no gene match: 8. The V gene's germline CDR1 is SGHNT and CDR2 YENEEA. CDR3 length: 17 residues. The CDR3: CASSFANPGGSGNTIYF. The CDR3 bases are TGTGCCAGCAGCTTCGCAAATCCAGGGGGCTCTGGAAACACCATATATTTT.

The rearrangement uses TRBV7-2 and TRBJ1-4, with D perhaps matching TRBD1 (5 bases). The CDR3 runs to 15 residues. CDR1 and CDR2 (germline): SGHTA, FQGNSA. The V gene lost 0 bases and the J gene lost 8 bases, with 13 bases spanning the gap. DNA for the CDR3: TGTGCCAGCAGCTTAGCGTCAGGGTCTGGCGAAAAACTGTTTTTT. Its protein product is CASSLASGSGEKLFF.

This clone was found once. The chain couples TRBV11-2 to TRBJ2-7, with a possible D match to TRBD1 (5 bases). The CDR3 is 15 amino acids. Germline CDR1 is SGHAT and CDR2 is FQNNGV. V gave up 5 bases and J gave up 0 bases, with 14 bases separating them. The CDR3 DNA is TGTGCCAGCAGCCCCCTCCGGACAAACTCCTACGAGCAGTACTTC. Translation gives CASSPLRTNSYEQYF.

The chain joins TRBV3-1 (or the pseudogene TRBV3-2) to TRBJ2-3; TRBD2 is a possible D gene (5 bases). CDR3 length: 15 amino acids. The ends were cut back, 4 bases at V and 1 base at J, with 12 bases in the middle. Germline CDR1 LGHDT, CDR2 YNNKEL (reference sequence). CDR3 bases: TGTGCCAGCAGCCGACCCGGGATGGGCACAGATACGCAGTATTTT. Translated, it gives CASSRPGMGTDTQYF.

J is TRBJ2-2 and V is TRBV19; TRBD1 aligns across 7 bases. Trimming took 0 bases from V and 6 from J; bases not matched to a gene: 7. The CDR3 totals 16 residues. CDR1 and CDR2 (germline): LNHDA, SQIVND (reference sequence). The CDR3: CASSIDGAGGAGELFF. The DNA of the CDR3 is TGTGCCAGTAGTATAGATGGGGCAGGGGGTGCCGGGGAGCTGTTTTTT.

The chain is built from TRBV7-6 and TRBJ2-1; weak D call: TRBD1 (5 bases). Germline assignment: CDR1 SGHVS and CDR2 FNYEAQ. The V and J ends lost 0 bases and 7 bases respectively, with 22 bases between them. The CDR3 has 18 residues. CDR3 in DNA: TGTGCCAGCAGCTTAGCCCCAGTAGGAGACACCTCAGGGAATGAGCAGTTCTTC. Amino acids: CASSLAPVGDTSGNEQFF.

V usage is TRBV7-6 and J usage is TRBJ2-5; D not certain. Trimming pared 0 bases from V and 5 bases from J, leaving 10 bases between. This CDR3 has 14 amino acids. The germline V gene has CDR1 SGHVS and CDR2 FNYEAQ. CDR3 amino acids: CASSLARVEETQYF. CDR3 coding DNA: TGTGCCAGCAGCTTAGCGCGTGTTGAGGAGACCCAGTACTTC. The full variable domain, with the rest looked up from reference TRBV7-6 and TRBJ2-5, is GAGVSQSPRYKVTKRGQDVALRCDPISGHVSLYWYRQALGQGPEFLTYFNYEAQQDKSGLPNDRFSAERPEGSISTLTIQRTEQRDSAMYRCASSLARVEETQYFGPGTRLLVL.

This chain links TRBV6-2 or TRBV6-3 with TRBJ1-3; 7 positions match TRBD1. The junction had 8 bases not matched to a gene; V was cut back by 5 bases and J by 1 base. The CDR3 is made up of 16 amino acids. Germline CDR1 and CDR2: MNHEY and SVGEGT. CDR3 in amino acids: CASSGPGTASGNTIYF. CDR3 sequence (DNA): TGTGCCAGCAGTGGCCCGGGGACAGCGTCTGGAAACACCATATATTTT.

This sequence joins TRBV6-6 and TRBJ1-3, with D unresolved. V was pared by 10 bases and J by 2 bases, with 12 bases between. The CDR3 is 13 amino acids. Germline CDR1 is MNHNY and CDR2 is SVGAGI (reference sequence). The CDR3 DNA reads as TGTGCCACAACCGGGAGCACTGGAAACACCATATATTTT. This translates into CATTGSTGNTIYF.

CDR3 loop: CASSAPSGGHNEQFF. The CDR3 nucleotides are TGTGCCAGCAGCGCCCCTTCGGGAGGGCACAATGAGCAGTTCTTC. The chain links TRBV9 to TRBJ2-1; 8 bases agree with TRBD2. There are 15 residues in the CDR3. The junction had 7 bases not matched to a gene; V was cut back by 3 bases and J by 5 bases. Germline values: CDR1 SGDLS, CDR2 YYNGEE.

The genes are TRBV28 and TRBJ2-2; 9 bases agree with TRBD1. Germline V lookup: CDR1 MDHEN, CDR2 SYDVKM. J gave up 5 bases and V 6 bases, and 7 bases lay outside the gene matches. The CDR3 contains 15 residues. CDR3 nucleotides: TGTGCCAGCAGCCCGGGACAGGGAGTAACCGGGGAGCTGTTTTTT. Translated, it gives CASSPGQGVTGELFF. The whole variable domain, remainder taken from reference TRBV28 and TRBJ2-2, is DVKVTQSSRYLVKRTGEKVFLECVQDMDHENMFWYRQDPGLGLRLIYFSYDVKMKEKGDIPEGYSVSREKKERFSLILESASTNQTSMYLCASSPGQGVTGELFFGEGSRLTVL.

CDR3: CASSPGLRTVSNQPQHF. CDR3 nucleotide sequence: TGTGCCAGCAGTCCAGGACTCCGGACGGTTAGCAATCAGCCCCAGCATTTT. This chain uses TRBV2 with TRBJ1-5, with D unresolved. Trimming cost V 5 bases and J 0 bases, with 17 bases left between them. The CDR3 loop spans 17 amino acids. Germline V gene lookup returns CDR1 SNHLY and CDR2 FYNNEI.

This clone was seen once. This rearrangement joins TRBV6-2 or TRBV6-3 to TRBJ2-7; the match to TRBD1 covers 9 bases. V dropped 2 bases and J dropped 2; count of bases not matched to a gene: 10. This CDR3 has 17 amino acids. Germline V gene data show CDR1 as MNHEY and CDR2 as SVGEGT. In nucleotides, the CDR3 is TGTGCCAGCAGTTACCCTATGTCCGGGACAGGGACCTACGAGCAGTACTTC. Translated: CASSYPMSGTGTYEQYF.

This rearrangement joins TRBV4-3 to TRBJ1-3; no firm D call. CDR3 size: 16 residues. Germline lookup yields CDR1 LGHNA and CDR2 YSLEER. The germline V and J ends were trimmed by 0 bases and 3 bases, with 12 bases remaining between them. CDR3 amino acids: CASSQDLPGIGNTIYF. CDR3 DNA: TGCGCCAGCAGCCAAGATCTACCCGGGATTGGAAACACCATATATTTT.

The chain uses TRBV19 and TRBJ2-7; 7 bases fit TRBD1. The CDR3 sequence is 16 residues long. The junction had 15 bases not matched to a gene; V was cut back by 5 bases and J by 5 bases. Germline-derived CDR1 and CDR2 are LNHDA and SQIVND (reference sequence). In DNA form, the CDR3 reads TGTGCCAGTAGTCCTACAGGCAAGGGGGCGCGACACGAGCAGTACTTC. Translating gives CASSPTGKGARHEQYF.

The gene calls are TRBV28 and TRBJ2-7; maybe TRBD1 (5 bases). There are 13 residues in the CDR3. The V gene's germline CDR1 is MDHEN and CDR2 SYDVKM. Between the trimmed V and J ends, which lost 4 bases and 0 bases, there was a span of 7 bases. The CDR3 nucleotides are TGTGCCAGCAGTTCAGGGAACTCCTACGAGCAGTACTTC. The encoded protein is CASSSGNSYEQYF.

The V and J genes are TRBV9 and TRBJ1-1, with a possible D match to TRBD1 (5 bases). V lost 0 bases and J 4 bases, leaving 19 bases between the germline ends. This CDR3 has 17 residues. Germline V gene data show CDR1 as SGDLS and CDR2 as YYNGEE. Here the CDR3 DNA reads TGTGCCAGCAGCGTAGCCGGGTCAGCGGGGGTAGGCACTGAAGCTTTCTTT. The encoded protein is CASSVAGSAGVGTEAFF.

The chain employs TRBV9 and TRBJ2-7, with 8 bases aligning to TRBD1. From germline, CDR1 is SGDLS and CDR2 YYNGEE. The length of the CDR3 is 16 residues. The J segment lost 0 bases and the V segment lost 3 bases, leaving 8 bases of the junction unmatched. CDR3 sequence: CASSATGAVLSYEQYF. CDR3 coding DNA: TGTGCCAGCAGCGCGACAGGGGCCGTCCTCTCCTACGAGCAGTACTTC.

The V and J genes are TRBV3-1 (or the pseudogene TRBV3-2) and TRBJ1-1, with D possibly being TRBD1 (5 bases). The CDR3 has 16 amino acids. V was clipped by 3 bases and J by 4 bases, with 18 bases between them. The V gene's germline CDR1 is LGHDT and CDR2 YNNKEL (reference sequence). The CDR3 region is CASSHTPGFRITEAFF. CDR3 in DNA: TGTGCCAGCAGCCACACCCCAGGGTTTCGGATCACTGAAGCTTTCTTT.

This chain joins TRBV7-2 and TRBJ1-1; no reliable D call. CDR1 and CDR2 (germline): SGHTA, FQGNSA. V lost 5 bases and J 4 bases, leaving 14 bases between the germline ends. This CDR3 region has 14 residues. CDR3 sequence (DNA): TGTGCCAGCAGCGGGTGGCAGGTACGCACTGAAGCTTTCTTT. This gives the protein CASSGWQVRTEAFF.

The rearrangement joins TRBV18 to TRBJ2-7; perhaps TRBD1 as D (6 bases). CDR1 is KGHSH and CDR2 is LQKENI in the germline V gene. V gave up 3 bases and J gave up 3 bases, with 12 bases separating them. This CDR3 region has 14 residues. CDR3 coding DNA: TGTGCCAGCTCACCCCCGGAACAGGGCTACGAGCAGTACTTC. Encoded protein: CASSPPEQGYEQYF.

V gene TRBV7-9 combines with J gene TRBJ1-2; D unresolved. Germline V gene lookup returns CDR1 SEHNR and CDR2 FQNEAQ (reference sequence). The CDR3 runs 17 residues. V was shortened by 0 bases and J by 2 bases, with 16 bases between the two germline ends. DNA of the CDR3: TGTGCCAGCAGCTTAGCGGAGTGGGTTGGCCGAAACTATGGCTACACCTTC. Protein product: CASSLAEWVGRNYGYTF.

The CDR3 nucleotides read TGTGCCAGCAGACTGTCCGGGGACTATGGCTACACCTTC. It encodes CASRLSGDYGYTF. This chain links TRBV12-3 or TRBV12-4 with TRBJ1-2; D gene unclear. The V end lost 6 bases, the J end lost 3 bases, and 11 bases lay between the germline ends. This CDR3 has 13 residues.

On this clone itself: Additional DNA sequences in this sample encode the identical CDR3. This chain uses TRBV28 with TRBJ1-5; weak D call: TRBD1 (6 bases). From germline, CDR1 is MDHEN and CDR2 SYDVKM. V gave up 6 bases and J gave up 3 bases, with 18 bases separating them. The CDR3 sequence is 16 residues long. CDR3 coding DNA: TGTGCCAGCAGACAGGGAGGGATGATAAACAATCAGCCCCAGCATTTT. Translating it yields CASRQGGMINNQPQHF.

This clone was observed once. CDR3 nucleotide sequence: TGTGCCAGCAGCTGGGGACAGCCGGGGTCACCCCTCCACTTT. Its protein is CASSWGQPGSPLHF. The chain couples TRBV5-8 to TRBJ1-6, with 7 bases fitting TRBD1. The CDR3 has 14 amino acids. V trimming: 3 bases; J trimming: 10 bases; junction bases outside the gene matches: 7. CDR1 is SGHTS, CDR2 YDEGEE, per germline. Full variable domain (outside the CDR3, taken from reference TRBV5-8 and TRBJ1-6): EAGVTQSPTHLIKTRGQQATLRCSPISGHTSVYWYQQALGLGLQFLLWYDEGEERNRGNFPPRFSGRQFPNYSSELNVNALELEDSALYLCASSWGQPGSPLHFGNGTRLTVT.

V gene TRBV19 combines with J gene TRBJ2-5; D remains ambiguous. Trimming cost V 2 bases and J 1 base, with 17 bases left between them. CDR3 length: 17 residues. Germline V CDR1 and CDR2: LNHDA, SQIVND (reference sequence). This chain's CDR3 is CASSIKSSRQPQETQYF. The DNA of the CDR3 is TGTGCCAGTAGTATAAAAAGTTCCAGACAACCCCAAGAGACCCAGTACTTC.

This sequence joins TRBV9 and TRBJ1-3; the D is unclear. Germline-derived CDR1 and CDR2 are SGDLS and YYNGEE. Trimming removed 0 bases from V and 0 bases from J, with 13 bases in between. This CDR3 has 17 residues. In DNA, the CDR3 is TGTGCCAGCAGCGTAGAAAGCGGACTGCTCTCTGGAAACACCATATATTTT. This translates into CASSVESGLLSGNTIYF. The variable domain in full, with the rest retrieved from reference TRBV9 and TRBJ1-3, is DSGVTQTPKHLITATGQRVTLRCSPRSGDLSVYWYQQSLDQGLQFLIQYYNGEERAKGNILERFSAQQFPDLHSELNLSSLELGDSALYFCASSVESGLLSGNTIYFGEGSWLTVV.

This clone showed up just once. The rearrangement joins TRBV13 to TRBJ2-3, with TRBD2 matching over 14 bases. Per germline, CDR1 PRHDT and CDR2 FYEKMQ (reference sequence). Unmatched junction bases numbered 11, after V lost 4 bases and J lost 2 bases. The CDR3 sequence is 19 residues long. The CDR3: CASSSGTSGRVGNTDTQYF. The CDR3, as DNA: TGTGCCAGCAGCTCCGGGACTAGCGGGAGAGTCGGGAACACAGATACGCAGTATTTT.

The rearrangement joins TRBV6-2 or TRBV6-3 to TRBJ2-1; D gene uncertain. The germline V and J ends were trimmed by 6 bases and 4 bases, with 16 bases remaining between them. CDR3 length: 15 amino acids. The V gene's germline CDR1 is MNHEY and CDR2 SVGEGT. In DNA, the CDR3 is TGTGCCAGCAGCCTCTCCCCTGGCCCTTACAATGAGCAGTTCTTC. Its translation: CASSLSPGPYNEQFF.

The chain has TRBV9 and TRBJ1-2; unclear D gene. The germline CDR1 and CDR2 sequences are SGDLS and YYNGEE. The CDR3 totals 15 residues. Trimming removed 1 base at V and 4 bases at J, with 14 bases between. The CDR3 DNA is TGTGCCAGCAGCGTATCTACAGCACCAAGCTATGGCTACACCTTC. This codes for CASSVSTAPSYGYTF.